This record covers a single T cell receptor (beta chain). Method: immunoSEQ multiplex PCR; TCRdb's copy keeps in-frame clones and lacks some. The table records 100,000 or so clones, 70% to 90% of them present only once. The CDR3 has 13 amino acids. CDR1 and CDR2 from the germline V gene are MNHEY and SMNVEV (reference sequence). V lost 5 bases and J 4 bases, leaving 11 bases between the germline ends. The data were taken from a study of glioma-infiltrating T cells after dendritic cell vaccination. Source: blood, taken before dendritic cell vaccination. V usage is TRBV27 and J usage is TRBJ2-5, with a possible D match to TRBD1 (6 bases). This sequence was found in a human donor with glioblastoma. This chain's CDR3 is CASSLTRGETQYF. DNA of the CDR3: TGTGCCAGCAGTCTTACCAGGGGAGAGACCCAGTACTTC.